The present T cell receptor beta chain was sequenced within a study of shared clonotypes between healthy human individuals. This clone was seen once. Trimming removed 5 bases from V and 2 bases from J; junction bases left unmatched: 4. Germline V gene lookup returns CDR1 LNHDA and CDR2 SQIVND (reference sequence). The CDR3 runs 15 residues. Produced via immunoSEQ multiplex PCR; TCRdb's table is partial and in-frame only. The sample lists about 1.5 million clones, approximately 98% occurring once. This sequence was found in a man younger than 40 in good health. Sequencing was carried out using naive CD4+ T cells sorted from blood. Subset described: CD45RA+ positively selected. This chain uses TRBV19 with TRBJ2-5; 11 bases align to TRBD2. The chain's CDR3 is CASSGWTSGQETQYF. DNA for the CDR3: TGTGCCAGTAGTGGTTGGACTAGCGGGCAAGAGACCCAGTACTTC.